A selection of T cell receptor beta chains follows, all from one sample in a study of cytomegalovirus exposure and HLA in healthy donors. Method: immunoSEQ multiplex PCR; TCRdb's copy keeps in-frame clones and lacks some. The sample contains roughly 98,000 clones, around nine tenths of which appear only once. The sequenced material came from PBMCs. The receptors were sampled from a woman in her 30s in good health and CMV-seronegative. Each CDR3 is given with its conserved first and last residue. A D gene is named only where the DNA matches it firmly. Clone size, where shown, is once, few, many, or a class for clones that have expanded.

CDR3	DNA	V	D	size	J
CASTRGGVSTGELFF	TGTGCCAGCACCCGCGGGGGGGTGTCAACCGGGGAGCTGTTTTTT	TRBV7-3	TRBD2	.	TRBJ2-2
CASTEGQEETQYF	TGTGCCAGCACTGAGGGACAGGAAGAGACCCAGTACTTC	TRBV5-6	TRBD1	.	TRBJ2-5
CASSPWDSQETQYF	TGTGCCAGTAGTCCTTGGGACAGCCAAGAGACCCAGTACTTC	TRBV19	TRBD1	.	TRBJ2-5
CASSLGLGPGELFF	TGTGCCAGCAGCTTGGGTTTGGGGCCCGGGGAGCTGTTTTTT	TRBV5-5	.	.	TRBJ2-2
CAISEPGQGITDTQYF	TGTGCCATCAGTGAGCCGGGACAGGGGATCACAGATACGCAGTATTTT	TRBV10-3	TRBD1	.	TRBJ2-3
CASSISGNQETQYF	TGTGCCAGCAGCATCTCAGGCAATCAAGAGACCCAGTACTTC	TRBV9	.	.	TRBJ2-5
CSVRGETQYF	TGCAGCGTTAGGGGGGAGACCCAGTACTTC	TRBV29-1	.	.	TRBJ2-5
CATLTGNGYTF	TGTGCCACCCTAACAGGGAATGGCTACACCTTC	TRBV19	.	.	TRBJ1-2
CASSQGRFNTIYF	TGCGCCAGCAGCCAAGGGAGGTTCAACACCATATATTTT	TRBV4-1	.	.	TRBJ1-3
CASSQGTGQAETQYF	TGTGCCAGCAGCCAAGGGACAGGGCAGGCCGAGACCCAGTACTTC	TRBV4-2	TRBD1	.	TRBJ2-5
CASNQGLAGAMNTEAFF	TGTGCCAGCAACCAGGGGTTGGCAGGGGCAATGAACACTGAAGCTTTCTTT	TRBV28	.	.	TRBJ1-1
CASSADRGGSGANVLTF	TGTGCCAGCAGTGCGGACAGGGGGGGGTCTGGGGCCAACGTCCTGACTTTC	TRBV2	TRBD1	.	TRBJ2-6
CASSQGGGSGRYNEQFF	TGCGCCAGCAGCCAAGGGGGGGGTAGCGGGAGGTACAATGAGCAGTTCTTC	TRBV4-1	TRBD2	.	TRBJ2-1
CAISESEGAASDTQYF	TGTGCCATCAGTGAGTCGGAGGGGGCTGCATCAGATACGCAGTATTTT	TRBV10-3	.	once	TRBJ2-3